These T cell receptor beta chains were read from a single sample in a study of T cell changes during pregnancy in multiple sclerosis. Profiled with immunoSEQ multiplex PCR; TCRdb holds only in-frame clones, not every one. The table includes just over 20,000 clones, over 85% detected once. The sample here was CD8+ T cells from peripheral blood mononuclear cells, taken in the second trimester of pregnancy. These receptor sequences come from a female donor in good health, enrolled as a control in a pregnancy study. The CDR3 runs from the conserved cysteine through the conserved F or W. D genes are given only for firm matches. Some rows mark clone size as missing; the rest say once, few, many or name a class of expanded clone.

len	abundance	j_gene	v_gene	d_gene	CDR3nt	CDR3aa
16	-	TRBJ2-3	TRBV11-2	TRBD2	TGTGCCAGCAGCTTAGTAGTAGCGGGAGAGGCGGATACGCAGTATTTT	CASSLVVAGEADTQYF
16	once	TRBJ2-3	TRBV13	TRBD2	TGTGCCAGCAGCTTAGCGGGTCTAGCGGGAAGAGATACACAGTATTTT	CASSLAGLAGRDTQYF
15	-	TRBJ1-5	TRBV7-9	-	TGTGCCAGCAGCTTAGAGGACGGGGGAAATCAGCCCCAGCATTTT	CASSLEDGGNQPQHF
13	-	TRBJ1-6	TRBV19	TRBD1	TGTGCCAGTGGAAGACAGGGAAACTCACCCCTCCACTTT	CASGRQGNSPLHF
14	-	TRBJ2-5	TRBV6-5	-	TGTGCCAGCAGAGGGGGCGGGGACCTAGAGACCCAGTACTTC	CASRGGGDLETQYF
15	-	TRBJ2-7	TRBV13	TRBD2	TGTGCCAGCAGCCCCGGGACTAGCGGCCCCTACGAGCAGTACTTC	CASSPGTSGPYEQYF
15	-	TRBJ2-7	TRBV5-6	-	TGTGCCAGCAGCTTCTTATATCAGGGATCCTACGAGCAGTACTTC	CASSFLYQGSYEQYF
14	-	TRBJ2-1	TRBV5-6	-	TGTGCCAGCAGCTTCGGCGACACCTACAATGAGCAGTTCTTC	CASSFGDTYNEQFF
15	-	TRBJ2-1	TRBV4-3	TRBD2	TGCGCCAGCAGCCCAGCGGGAGAGGCCTACAATGAGCAGTTCTTC	CASSPAGEAYNEQFF
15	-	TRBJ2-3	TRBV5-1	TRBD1	TGCGCCAGCAGCTCCGGGACAGGGAGGACAGATACGCAGTATTTT	CASSSGTGRTDTQYF
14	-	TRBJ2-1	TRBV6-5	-	TGTGCCAGCGGTGGGGGGGGGCTGACCAATGAGCAGTTCTTC	CASGGGGLTNEQFF
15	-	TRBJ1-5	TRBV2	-	TGTGCCAGCACCATAAGAGAGGGAAGCAATCAGCCCCAGCATTTT	CASTIREGSNQPQHF
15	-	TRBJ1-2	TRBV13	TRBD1	TGTGCCAGCAGCTTCCGGGACAGGGACAACTATGGCTACACCTTC	CASSFRDRDNYGYTF
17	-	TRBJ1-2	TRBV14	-	TGTGCCAGCAGCCACCGAGGGGAGGGGAGCGGCCCCTATGGCTACACCTTC	CASSHRGEGSGPYGYTF
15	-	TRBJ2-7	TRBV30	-	TGTGCCTGGAGTGTTGGCCCAGCTAGCTCCTACGAGCAGTACTTC	CAWSVGPASSYEQYF
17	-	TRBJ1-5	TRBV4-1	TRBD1	TGCGCCAGCAGCCAAGGTAATACAGGGGGCAGATGGCAGCCCCAGCATTTT	CASSQGNTGGRWQPQHF
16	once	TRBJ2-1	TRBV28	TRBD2	TGTGCCAGCAGTTTATGGACTAGCGGAGATTACAATGAGCAGTTCTTC	CASSLWTSGDYNEQFF
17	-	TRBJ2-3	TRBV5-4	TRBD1	TGTGCCAGCAGCCCTTGGACAGGGGGCTATAGCACAGATACGCAGTATTTT	CASSPWTGGYSTDTQYF
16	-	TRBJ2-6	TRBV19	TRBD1	TGTGCCAGTAGTACCGAGACAGGGTCTGGGGCCAACGTCCTGACTTTC	CASSTETGSGANVLTF
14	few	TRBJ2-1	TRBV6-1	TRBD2	TGTGCCAGCAGTGGACTAGCGGGGGGGAATGAGCAGTTCTTC	CASSGLAGGNEQFF
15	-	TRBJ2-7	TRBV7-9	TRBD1	TGTGCCAGCAGCCCACCGGACAGGGATTTAGGCGAGCAGTACTTC	CASSPPDRDLGEQYF
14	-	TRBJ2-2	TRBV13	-	TGTGCCAGCAGCTTAGGCTCCAACACCGGGGAGCTGTTTTTT	CASSLGSNTGELFF